The clone carrying this T cell receptor beta chain was seen many times. Its antigen is not known. These data belong to a study of T cell repertoires in cytomegalovirus infection. For the study at large: From public TCR beta signatures came an indication of both CMV infection and matching HLA type.

Study findings and constraints: Cumulative frequency (of public TCR beta family members) identified carriers of CMV plus the relevant HLA. Dominating the ex vivo response were HLA-C-restricted CMV-specific TCR beta clonotypes.

TCRdb reprocessed the reads with MiXCR, giving one entry per CDR3 protein. This table holds around 270,000 distinct CDR3 sequences, approximately 10% found once. Sample: PBMCs. This clonotype originated in a human donor in good health (CMV status not recorded). Some clones in this sample may be carry-over from other donors' samples.

CDR3 protein: CASSLSGWNSYEQYF. In DNA form, the CDR3 reads TGTGCCAGCAGTTTGTCAGGATGGAATTCCTACGAGCAGTACTTC. The chain recombines TRBV12-3 or TRBV12-4 with TRBJ2-7, with unresolved D. Trimming removed 3 bases at V and 1 base at J, with 13 bases between. CDR3 length equals 15 residues.